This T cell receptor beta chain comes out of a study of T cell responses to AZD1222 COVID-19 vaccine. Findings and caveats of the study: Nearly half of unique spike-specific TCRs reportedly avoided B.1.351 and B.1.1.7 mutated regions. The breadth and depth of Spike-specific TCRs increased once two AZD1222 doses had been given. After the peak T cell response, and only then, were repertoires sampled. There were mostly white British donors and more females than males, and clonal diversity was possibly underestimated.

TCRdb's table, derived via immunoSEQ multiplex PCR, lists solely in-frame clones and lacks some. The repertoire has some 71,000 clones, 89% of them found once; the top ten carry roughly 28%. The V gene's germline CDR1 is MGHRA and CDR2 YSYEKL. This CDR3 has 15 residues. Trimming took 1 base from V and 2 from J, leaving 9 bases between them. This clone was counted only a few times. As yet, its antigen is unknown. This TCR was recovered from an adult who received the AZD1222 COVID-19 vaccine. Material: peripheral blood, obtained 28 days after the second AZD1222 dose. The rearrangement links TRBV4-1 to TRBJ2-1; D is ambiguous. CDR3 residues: CASSQAGTTYNEQFF. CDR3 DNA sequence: TGCGCCAGCAGCCAAGCAGGTACCACCTACAATGAGCAGTTCTTC.